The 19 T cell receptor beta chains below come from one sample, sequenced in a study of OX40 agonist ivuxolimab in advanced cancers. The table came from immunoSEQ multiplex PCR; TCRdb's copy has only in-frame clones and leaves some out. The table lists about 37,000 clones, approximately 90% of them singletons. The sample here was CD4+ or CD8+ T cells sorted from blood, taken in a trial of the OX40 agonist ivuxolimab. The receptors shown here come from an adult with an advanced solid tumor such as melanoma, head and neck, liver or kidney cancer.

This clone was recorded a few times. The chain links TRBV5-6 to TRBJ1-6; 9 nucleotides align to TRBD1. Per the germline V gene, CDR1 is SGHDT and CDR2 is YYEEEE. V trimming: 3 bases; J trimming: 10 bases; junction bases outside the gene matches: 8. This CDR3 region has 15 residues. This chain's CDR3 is CASSSSGTGRSPLHF. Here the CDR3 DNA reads TGTGCCAGCAGCTCTTCCGGGACAGGGCGATCACCCCTCCACTTT.

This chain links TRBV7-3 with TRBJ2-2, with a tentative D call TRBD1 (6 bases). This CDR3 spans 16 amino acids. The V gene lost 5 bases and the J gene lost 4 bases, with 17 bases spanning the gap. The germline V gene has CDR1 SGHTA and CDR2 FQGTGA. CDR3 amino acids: CASSIRTAVGTGELFF. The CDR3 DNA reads TGTGCCAGCAGCATCAGGACAGCTGTTGGCACCGGGGAGCTGTTTTTT.

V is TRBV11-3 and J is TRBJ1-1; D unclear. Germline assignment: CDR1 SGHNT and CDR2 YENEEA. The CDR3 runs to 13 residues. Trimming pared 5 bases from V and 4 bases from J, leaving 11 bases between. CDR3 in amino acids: CASSASRFTEAFF. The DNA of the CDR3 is TGTGCCAGCAGCGCATCCAGGTTCACTGAAGCTTTCTTT.

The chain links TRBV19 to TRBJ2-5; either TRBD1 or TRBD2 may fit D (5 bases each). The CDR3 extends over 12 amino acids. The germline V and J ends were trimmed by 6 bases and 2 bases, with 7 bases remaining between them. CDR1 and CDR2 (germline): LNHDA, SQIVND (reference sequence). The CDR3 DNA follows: TGTGCCAGTAGGAGGGGTCAAGAGACCCAGTACTTC. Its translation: CASRRGQETQYF.

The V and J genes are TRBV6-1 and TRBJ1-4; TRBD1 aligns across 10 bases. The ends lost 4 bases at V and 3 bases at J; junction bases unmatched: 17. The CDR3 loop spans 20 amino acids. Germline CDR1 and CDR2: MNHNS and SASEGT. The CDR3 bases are TGTGCCAGCAGTGGATCTTGGGGACAGGGGTTGGGGTTGGCTAATGAAAAACTGTTTTTT. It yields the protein CASSGSWGQGLGLANEKLFF.

Written as DNA, the CDR3 is TGCGCCAGCAGCCAAGATATAGAGGGGGTATTCCCCCTCCACTTT. Its protein product is CASSQDIEGVFPLHF. The chain couples TRBV4-3 to TRBJ1-6; tentative D call: TRBD1 (6 bases). The germline V gene has CDR1 LGHNA and CDR2 YSLEER. This CDR3 is built from 15 residues. V gave up 0 bases and J gave up 13 bases, with 16 bases separating them.

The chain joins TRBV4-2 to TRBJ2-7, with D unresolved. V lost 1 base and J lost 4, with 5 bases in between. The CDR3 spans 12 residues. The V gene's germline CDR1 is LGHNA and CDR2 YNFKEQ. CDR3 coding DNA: TGTGCCAGCAGCCAAGGGAAATACGAGCAGTACTTC. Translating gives CASSQGKYEQYF.

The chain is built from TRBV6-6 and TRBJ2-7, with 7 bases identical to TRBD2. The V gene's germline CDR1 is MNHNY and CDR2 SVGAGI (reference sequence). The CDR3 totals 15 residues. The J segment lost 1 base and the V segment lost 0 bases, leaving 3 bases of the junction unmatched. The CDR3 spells CASSYSRRGSYEQYF. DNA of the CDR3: TGTGCCAGCAGTTACTCTCGGCGGGGGTCCTACGAGCAGTACTTC.

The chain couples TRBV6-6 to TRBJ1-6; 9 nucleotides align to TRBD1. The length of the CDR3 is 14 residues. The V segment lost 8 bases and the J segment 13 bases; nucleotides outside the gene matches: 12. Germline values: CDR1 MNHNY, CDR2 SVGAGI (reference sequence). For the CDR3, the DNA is TGTGCCAGCGACTTTGGACAGGGGAATTTCCCCCTCCACTTT. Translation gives CASDFGQGNFPLHF.

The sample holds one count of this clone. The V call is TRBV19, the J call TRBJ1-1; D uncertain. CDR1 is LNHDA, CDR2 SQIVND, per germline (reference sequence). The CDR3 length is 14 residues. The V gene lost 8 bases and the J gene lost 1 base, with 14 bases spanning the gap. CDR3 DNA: TGTGCCAGTGCAGGATACGACGGGAACACTGAAGCTTTCTTT. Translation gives CASAGYDGNTEAFF.

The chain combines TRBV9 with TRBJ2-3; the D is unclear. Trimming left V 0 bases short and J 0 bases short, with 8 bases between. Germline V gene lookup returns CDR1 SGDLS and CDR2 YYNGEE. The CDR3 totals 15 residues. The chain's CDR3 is CASSVAGHSTDTQYF. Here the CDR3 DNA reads TGTGCCAGCAGCGTAGCTGGCCATAGCACAGATACGCAGTATTTT. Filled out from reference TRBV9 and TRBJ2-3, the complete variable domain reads DSGVTQTPKHLITATGQRVTLRCSPRSGDLSVYWYQQSLDQGLQFLIQYYNGEERAKGNILERFSAQQFPDLHSELNLSSLELGDSALYFCASSVAGHSTDTQYFGPGTRLTVL.

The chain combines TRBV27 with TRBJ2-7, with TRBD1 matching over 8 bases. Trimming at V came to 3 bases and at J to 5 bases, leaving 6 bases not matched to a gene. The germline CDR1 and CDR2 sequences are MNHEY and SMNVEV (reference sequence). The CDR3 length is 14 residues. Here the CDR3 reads CASSLWTGRDEQYF. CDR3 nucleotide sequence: TGTGCCAGCAGTTTGTGGACAGGGCGCGACGAGCAGTACTTC.

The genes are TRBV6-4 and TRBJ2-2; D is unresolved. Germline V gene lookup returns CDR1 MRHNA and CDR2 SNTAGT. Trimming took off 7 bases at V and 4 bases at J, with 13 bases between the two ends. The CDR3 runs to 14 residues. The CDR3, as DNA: TGTGCCAGCACCCCGAATCCCGGCACCGGGGAGCTGTTTTTT. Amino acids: CASTPNPGTGELFF.

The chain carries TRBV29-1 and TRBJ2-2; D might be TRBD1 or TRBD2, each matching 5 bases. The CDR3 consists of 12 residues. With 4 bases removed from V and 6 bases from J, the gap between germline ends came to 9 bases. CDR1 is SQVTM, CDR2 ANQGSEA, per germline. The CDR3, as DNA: TGCAGCGTTGTTGGGGGACCCGGGGAGCTGTTTTTT. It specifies CSVVGGPGELFF.

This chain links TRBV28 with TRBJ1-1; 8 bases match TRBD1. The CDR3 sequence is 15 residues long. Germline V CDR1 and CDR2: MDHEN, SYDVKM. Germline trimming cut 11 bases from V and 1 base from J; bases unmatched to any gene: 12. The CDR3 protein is CAGGTRDRQNTEAFF. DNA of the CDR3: TGTGCCGGGGGGACCAGGGACAGGCAGAACACTGAAGCTTTCTTT. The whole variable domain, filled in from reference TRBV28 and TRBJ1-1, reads DVKVTQSSRYLVKRTGEKVFLECVQDMDHENMFWYRQDPGLGLRLIYFSYDVKMKEKGDIPEGYSVSREKKERFSLILESASTNQTSMYLCAGGTRDRQNTEAFFGQGTRLTVV.

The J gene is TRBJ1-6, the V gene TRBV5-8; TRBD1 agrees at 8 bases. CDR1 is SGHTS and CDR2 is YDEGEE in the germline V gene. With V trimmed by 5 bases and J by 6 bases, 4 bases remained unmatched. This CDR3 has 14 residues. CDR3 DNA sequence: TGTGCCAGCAGTTGGACAGGGACTAATTCACCCCTCCACTTT. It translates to CASSWTGTNSPLHF.

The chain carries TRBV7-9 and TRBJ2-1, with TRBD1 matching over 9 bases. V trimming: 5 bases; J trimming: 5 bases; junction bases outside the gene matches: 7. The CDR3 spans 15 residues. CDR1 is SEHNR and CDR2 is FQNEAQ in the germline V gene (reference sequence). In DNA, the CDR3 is TGTGCCAGCAGCCCTCGGGACAGGGCAGACAATGAGCAGTTCTTC. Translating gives CASSPRDRADNEQFF.

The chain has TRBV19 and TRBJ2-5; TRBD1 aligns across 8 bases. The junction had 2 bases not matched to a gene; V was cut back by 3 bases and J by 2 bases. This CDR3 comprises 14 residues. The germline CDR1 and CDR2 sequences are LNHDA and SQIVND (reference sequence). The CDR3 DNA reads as TGTGCCAGTAGTATCCGGGACAGGCAAGAGACCCAGTACTTC. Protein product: CASSIRDRQETQYF.

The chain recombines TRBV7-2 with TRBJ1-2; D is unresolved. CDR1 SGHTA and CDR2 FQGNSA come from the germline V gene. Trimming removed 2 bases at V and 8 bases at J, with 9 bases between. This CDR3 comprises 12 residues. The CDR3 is CASSLFDSGYTF. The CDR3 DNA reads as TGTGCCAGCAGCTTATTTGACTCCGGCTACACCTTC.